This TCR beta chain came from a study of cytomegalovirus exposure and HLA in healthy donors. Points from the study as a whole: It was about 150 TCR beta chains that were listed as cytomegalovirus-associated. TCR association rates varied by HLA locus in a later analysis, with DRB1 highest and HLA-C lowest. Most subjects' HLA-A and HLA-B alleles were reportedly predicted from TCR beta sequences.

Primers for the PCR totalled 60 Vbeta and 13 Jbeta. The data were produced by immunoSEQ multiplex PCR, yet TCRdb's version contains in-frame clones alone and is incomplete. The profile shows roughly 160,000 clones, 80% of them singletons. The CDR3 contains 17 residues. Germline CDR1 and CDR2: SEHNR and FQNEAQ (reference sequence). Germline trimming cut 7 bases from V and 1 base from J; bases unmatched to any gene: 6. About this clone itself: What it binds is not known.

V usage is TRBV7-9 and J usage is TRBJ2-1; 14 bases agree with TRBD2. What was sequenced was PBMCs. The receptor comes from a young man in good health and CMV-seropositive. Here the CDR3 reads CASTGLAGGTSYNEQFF. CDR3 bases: TGTGCCAGCACCGGACTAGCGGGAGGTACATCCTACAATGAGCAGTTCTTC. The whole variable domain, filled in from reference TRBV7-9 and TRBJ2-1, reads DTGVSQNPRHKITKRGQNVTFRCDPISEHNRLYWYRQTLGQGPEFLTYFQNEAQLEKSRLLSDRFSAERPKGSFSTLEIQRTEQGDSAMYLCASTGLAGGTSYNEQFFGPGTRLTVL.